This TCR beta chain was recorded in a study of T cells in women clearing cervical HPV infection. The protocol was immunoSEQ multiplex PCR, while the TCRdb copy is restricted to in-frame clones and leaves out a portion. The repertoire table contains under 30,000 clones. Input material: blood buffy coat. The sequence derives from a woman aged 18 to 75 with a cervical HPV16 infection that either progressed to CIN3+ or cleared (not recorded which).

Here the CDR3 reads CASSEGPGREKLFF. The CDR3 bases that were read are TGCGCCAGCAGTGAAGGGCCAGGGCGTGAAAAA. The chain uses TRBV10-1 and TRBJ1-4; weak D call: TRBD1 (5 bases). Coverage ceases 3 residues before the CDR3 finishes, and the germline J gene fills in the end. The germline V gene encodes CDR1 WNHNN and CDR2 SYGVQD (reference sequence). The length of the CDR3 is 14 residues. Trimming removed 3 bases from V and 7 bases from J, with 12 bases in between.